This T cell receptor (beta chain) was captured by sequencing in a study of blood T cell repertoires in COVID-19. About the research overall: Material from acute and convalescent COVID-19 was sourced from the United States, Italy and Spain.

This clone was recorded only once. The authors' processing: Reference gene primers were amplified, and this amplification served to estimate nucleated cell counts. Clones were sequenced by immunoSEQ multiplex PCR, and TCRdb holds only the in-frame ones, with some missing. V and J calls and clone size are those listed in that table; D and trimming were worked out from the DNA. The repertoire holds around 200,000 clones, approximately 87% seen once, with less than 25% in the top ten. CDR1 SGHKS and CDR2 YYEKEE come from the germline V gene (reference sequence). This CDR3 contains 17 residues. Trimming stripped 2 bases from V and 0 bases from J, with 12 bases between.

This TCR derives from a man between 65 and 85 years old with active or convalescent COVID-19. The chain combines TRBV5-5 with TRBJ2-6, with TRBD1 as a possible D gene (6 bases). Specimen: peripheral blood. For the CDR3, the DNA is TGTGCCAGCAGCTTCTGGACAGCCAACTCTGGGGCCAACGTCCTGACTTTC. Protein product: CASSFWTANSGANVLTF.